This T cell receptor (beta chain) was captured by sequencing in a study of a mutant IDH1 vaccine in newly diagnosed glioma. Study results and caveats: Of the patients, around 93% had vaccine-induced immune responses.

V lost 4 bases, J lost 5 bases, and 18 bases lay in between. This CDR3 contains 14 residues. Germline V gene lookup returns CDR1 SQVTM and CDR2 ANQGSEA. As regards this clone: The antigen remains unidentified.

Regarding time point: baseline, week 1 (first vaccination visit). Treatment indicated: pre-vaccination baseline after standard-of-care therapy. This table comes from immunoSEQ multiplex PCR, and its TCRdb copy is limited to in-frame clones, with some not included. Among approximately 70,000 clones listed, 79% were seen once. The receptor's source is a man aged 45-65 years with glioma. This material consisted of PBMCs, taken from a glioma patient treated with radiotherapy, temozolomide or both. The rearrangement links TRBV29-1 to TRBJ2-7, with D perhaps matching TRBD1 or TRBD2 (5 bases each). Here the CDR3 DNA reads TGCAGCGTTGTCCTGGGCTCCAGGGAGAACGAGCAGTACTTC. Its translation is CSVVLGSRENEQYF.